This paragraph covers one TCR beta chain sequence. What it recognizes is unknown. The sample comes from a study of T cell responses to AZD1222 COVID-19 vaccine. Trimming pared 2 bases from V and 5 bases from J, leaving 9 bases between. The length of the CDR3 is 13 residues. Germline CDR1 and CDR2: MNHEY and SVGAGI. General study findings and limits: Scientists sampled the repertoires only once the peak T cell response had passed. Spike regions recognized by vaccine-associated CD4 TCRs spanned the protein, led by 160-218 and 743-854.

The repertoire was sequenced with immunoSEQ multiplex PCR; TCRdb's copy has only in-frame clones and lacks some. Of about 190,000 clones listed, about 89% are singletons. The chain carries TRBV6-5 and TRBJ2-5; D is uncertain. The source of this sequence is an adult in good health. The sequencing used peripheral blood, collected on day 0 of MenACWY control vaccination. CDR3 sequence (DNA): TGTGCCAGCAGTTACGGGGTTGAGGAGACCCAGTACTTC. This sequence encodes CASSYGVEETQYF.